These T cell receptor beta chains were read from a single sample in a study of patients and donors after allogeneic stem cell transplantation. TCRdb re-called the RT-PCR reads with MiXCR, one entry per CDR3 protein. Among hundreds of thousands of distinct CDR3 sequences, roughly 17% were seen once, and the ten largest hold roughly 7%. The sample consisted of blood, either unsorted or a sorted T cell fraction (not recorded which). These receptors all stem from a human donor who was either an allogeneic HSCT recipient or a stem cell or donor lymphocyte infusion donor (not recorded which). It is not recorded whose cells these are; they may come from a transplant donor. Each CDR3 is given with its conserved first and last residue. Each record gives: D gene, clone size, J gene, V gene, CDR3 protein, CDR3 DNA. D genes are given only for firm matches. For some rows the clone size is stated as once, few or many, or as a class when expanded; others skip it.

TRBD1,few,TRBJ1-2,TRBV3-1,CASSPRDRGLGGYTF,TGTGCCAGCAGCCCGCGGGACAGGGGGTTAGGGGGCTACACCTTC
-,few,TRBJ1-1,TRBV12-3/TRBV12-4,CASSFMGATEAFF,TGTGCCAGCAGTTTTATGGGGGCCACTGAAGCTTTCTTT
-,few,TRBJ1-3,TRBV7-3,CASSVTGTPGNTIYF,TGTGCCAGCAGTGTAACCGGGACACCCGGAAACACCATATATTTT
TRBD1,-,TRBJ1-6,TRBV20-1,CSASVGTGGSPLHF,TGCAGTGCTAGCGTGGGGACAGGGGGCTCACCCCTCCACTTT
TRBD1,-,TRBJ1-5,TRBV5-1,CASSETGGVNQPQHF,TGCGCCAGCAGCGAGACAGGGGGCGTCAATCAGCCCCAGCATTTT
TRBD1,many,TRBJ2-7,TRBV5-1,CASSLGQGAYEQYF,TGCGCCAGCAGCTTGGGACAGGGGGCCTACGAGCAGTACTTC
TRBD1,-,TRBJ2-7,TRBV5-1,CASSPTGESYEQYF,TGCGCCAGCAGCCCGACAGGGGAGAGCTACGAGCAGTACTTC
-,few,TRBJ2-4,TRBV12-3/TRBV12-4,CASNPIRHTKNIQYF,TGTGCCAGCAACCCGATCCGCCACACCAAAAACATTCAGTACTTC
-,few,TRBJ1-4,TRBV4-2,CASSQDLTDRNEKLFF,TGTGCCAGCAGCCAAGATTTAACAGACCGTAATGAAAAACTGTTTTTT
TRBD1,few,TRBJ1-1,TRBV12-3/TRBV12-4,CAIIRGTEAFF,TGTGCCATTATCAGGGGGACTGAAGCTTTCTTT
-,-,TRBJ2-5,TRBV29-1,CSVRVGSGPETQYF,TGCAGCGTTAGGGTGGGTTCAGGGCCGGAGACCCAGTACTTC
TRBD1,few,TRBJ2-6,TRBV25-1,CASSAGQGRSGANVLTF,TGTGCCAGCAGCGCTGGACAGGGGAGGTCTGGGGCCAACGTCCTGACTTTC
-,few,TRBJ2-3,TRBV7-8,CASSLAAKTPTQYF,TGTGCCAGCAGCTTAGCCGCGAAAACCCCCACGCAGTATTTT
-,few,TRBJ1-3,TRBV12-3/TRBV12-4,CATFDLLSGNTIYF,TGTGCCACTTTCGACCTCCTCTCTGGAAACACCATATATTTT
-,-,TRBJ2-3,TRBV29-1,CSVEDGLGPTDTQYF,TGCAGCGTTGAAGATGGGTTAGGACCCACAGATACGCAGTATTTT
-,-,TRBJ2-1,TRBV24-1,CATSWGKGNEQFF,TGTGCCACCAGTTGGGGGAAAGGGAATGAGCAGTTCTTC
-,-,TRBJ1-5,TRBV5-1,CASSLGWASNQPQHF,TGCGCCAGCAGCTTGGGTTGGGCTAGCAATCAGCCCCAGCATTTT
-,-,TRBJ2-3,TRBV7-8,CASGWGKTDTQYF,TGTGCCTCCGGGTGGGGGAAAACAGATACGCAGTATTTT
TRBD1,-,TRBJ2-2,TRBV19,CARTTGGKSNTGELFF,TGTGCCAGGACTACAGGGGGCAAATCTAACACCGGGGAGCTGTTTTTT
-,many,TRBJ2-2,TRBV4-1,CASSRDPNTGELFF,TGCGCCAGCAGCCGGGACCCGAACACCGGGGAGCTGTTTTTT
-,-,TRBJ2-7,TRBV6-5,CASSYITAGAGDEQYF,TGTGCCAGCAGTTACATCACGGCAGGGGCGGGTGACGAGCAGTACTTC
-,-,TRBJ2-1,TRBV20-1,CSARTVGSYNEQFF,TGCAGTGCTCGGACAGTCGGCTCCTACAATGAGCAGTTCTTC
-,many,TRBJ2-5,TRBV5-1,CASSLGLTIQETQYF,TGCGCCAGCAGCTTGGGCTTAACCATTCAAGAGACCCAGTACTTC
TRBD1,few,TRBJ2-3,TRBV4-3,CASSQDVGTGAPDTQYF,TGCGCCAGCAGCCAAGACGTAGGGACAGGGGCCCCAGATACGCAGTATTTT
-,few,TRBJ2-1,TRBV15,CATSRPKGETVYNEQFF,TGTGCCACCAGCAGGCCGAAAGGTGAGACAGTCTACAATGAGCAGTTCTTC
TRBD1,-,TRBJ2-3,TRBV11-1,CASSLRPLRTGGTDTQYF,TGTGCCAGCAGCTTAAGGCCGCTAAGGACAGGGGGAACAGATACGCAGTATTTT
-,-,TRBJ1-2,TRBV14,CASSPQARPNYGYTF,TGTGCCAGCAGCCCCCAGGCCAGGCCTAACTATGGCTACACCTTC
TRBD1,many,TRBJ2-7,TRBV20-1,CSARKRQGLTYEQYF,TGCAGTGCTAGGAAAAGACAGGGATTAACCTACGAGCAGTACTTC
TRBD1,few,TRBJ1-4,TRBV6-2/TRBV6-3,CASSPGQTDEKLFF,TGTGCCAGCAGCCCGGGACAGACAGATGAAAAACTGTTTTTT
-,-,TRBJ2-2,TRBV2,CASSEYRTGELFF,TGTGCCAGCAGTGAATATCGGACCGGGGAGCTGTTTTTT
-,few,TRBJ1-1,TRBV20-1,CSAPPPVNTEAFF,TGCAGTGCGCCACCACCGGTTAACACTGAAGCTTTCTTT
-,few,TRBJ2-1,TRBV20-1,CSVPRGNEQFF,TGCAGTGTCCCTAGGGGCAATGAGCAGTTCTTC
-,few,TRBJ2-3,TRBV19,CASSMMGSSTDTQYF,TGTGCCAGTAGTATGATGGGATCTAGCACAGATACGCAGTATTTT
-,few,TRBJ1-1,TRBV5-1,CASSLGVKAGRGEAFF,TGCGCCAGCAGCTTGGGGGTTAAGGCAGGTCGGGGTGAAGCTTTCTTT
TRBD1,-,TRBJ1-5,TRBV15,CATSRDRTGSQPQHF,TGTGCCACCAGCAGAGATCGGACAGGGAGTCAGCCCCAGCATTTT
-,many,TRBJ2-5,TRBV4-3,CASSQAYRETQYF,TGCGCCAGCAGCCAAGCATATCGAGAGACCCAGTACTTC
TRBD1,-,TRBJ2-5,TRBV9,CASSVRGTGWQETQYF,TGTGCCAGCAGTGTAAGAGGGACAGGGTGGCAAGAGACCCAGTACTTC
-,-,TRBJ1-3,TRBV5-5,CASSHSGGQSGNTIYF,TGTGCCAGCAGCCACTCCGGGGGCCAGAGTGGAAACACCATATATTTT
-,-,TRBJ1-1,TRBV5-5,CASSFGFEDTEAFF,TGTGCCAGCAGTTTTGGGTTCGAGGACACTGAAGCTTTCTTT
-,few,TRBJ2-4,TRBV20-1,CSAVQGTDPLLAKNIQYF,TGCAGTGCTGTACAAGGGACGGACCCACTTCTAGCCAAAAACATTCAGTACTTC
-,-,TRBJ1-6,TRBV11-3,CASSLGPSPLHF,TGTGCCAGCAGCTTAGGTCCTTCACCCCTCCACTTT